This T cell receptor (beta chain) was captured in a study of blood T cells in healthy people across ages. About this clonotype: Its target is not known.

Using a J-beta primer mix together with a sample-barcoded 5' primer, a second PCR was run for roughly 7 to 12 cycles. Every molecule of cDNA carried a tag from a template-switch adaptor with 12 random nucleotides. MiXCR was run by TCRdb on the 5' RACE reads, yielding one entry per CDR3 protein. The table lists roughly 800,000 distinct CDR3 sequences, 55% to 75% of them singletons. Study-level results: Measured against age, TCR beta diversity per million T cells decreased in a roughly linear manner.

This CDR3 has 15 amino acids. V was pared by 6 bases and J by 1 base, with 5 bases of the junction left unmatched. CDR1 and CDR2 from the germline V gene are SGHTA and FQGNSA. Sequencing was done on a sample of blood. The chain employs TRBV7-2 and TRBJ2-1, with 8 positions matching TRBD1. This TCR derives from a man aged 25 to 40 in good health. DNA for the CDR3: TGTGCCAGCAGTCCAACAGGGGGATCCTACAATGAGCAGTTCTTC. Protein: CASSPTGGSYNEQFF.